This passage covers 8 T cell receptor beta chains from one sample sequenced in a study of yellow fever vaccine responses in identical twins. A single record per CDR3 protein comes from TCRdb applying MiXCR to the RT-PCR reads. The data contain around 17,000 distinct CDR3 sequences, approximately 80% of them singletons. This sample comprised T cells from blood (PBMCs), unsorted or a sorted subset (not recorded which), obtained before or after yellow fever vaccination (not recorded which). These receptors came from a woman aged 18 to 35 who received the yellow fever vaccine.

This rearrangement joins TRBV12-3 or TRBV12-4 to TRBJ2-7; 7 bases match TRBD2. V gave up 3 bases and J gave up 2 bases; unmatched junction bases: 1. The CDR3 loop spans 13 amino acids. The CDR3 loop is CASSLGGTYEQYF. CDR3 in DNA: TGTGCCAGCAGTTTGGGGGGGACCTACGAGCAGTACTTC.

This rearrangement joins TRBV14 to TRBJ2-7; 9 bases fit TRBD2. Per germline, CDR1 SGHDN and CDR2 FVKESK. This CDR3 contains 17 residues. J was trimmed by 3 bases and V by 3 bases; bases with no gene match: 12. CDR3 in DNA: TGTGCCAGCAGCCAGGGGATAGTAGCGGGAGAGGTCTACGAGCAGTACTTC. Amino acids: CASSQGIVAGEVYEQYF.

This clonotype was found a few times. CDR3 residues: CSVENPYQETQYF. The CDR3 coding sequence is TGCAGCGTTGAGAACCCGTACCAAGAGACCCAGTACTTC. The chain has TRBV29-1 and TRBJ2-5; D is undetermined. The V gene's germline CDR1 is SQVTM and CDR2 ANQGSEA. This CDR3 region has 13 residues. Deletions cut 3 bases from V and 0 bases from J, with 8 bases between.

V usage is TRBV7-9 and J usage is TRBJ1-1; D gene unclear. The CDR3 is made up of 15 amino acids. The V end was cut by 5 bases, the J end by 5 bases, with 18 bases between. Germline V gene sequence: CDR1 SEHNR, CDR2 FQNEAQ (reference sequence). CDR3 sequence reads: CASSRQGIGRTEAFF. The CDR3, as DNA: TGTGCCAGCAGCAGGCAAGGGATAGGAAGGACTGAAGCTTTCTTT. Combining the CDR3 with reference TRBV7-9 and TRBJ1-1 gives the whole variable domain DTGVSQNPRHKITKRGQNVTFRCDPISEHNRLYWYRQTLGQGPEFLTYFQNEAQLEKSRLLSDRFSAERPKGSFSTLEIQRTEQGDSAMYLCASSRQGIGRTEAFFGQGTRLTVV.

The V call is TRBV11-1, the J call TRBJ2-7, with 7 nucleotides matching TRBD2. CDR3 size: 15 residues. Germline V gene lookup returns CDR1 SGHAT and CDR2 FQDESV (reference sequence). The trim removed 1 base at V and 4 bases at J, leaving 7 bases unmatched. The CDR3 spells CASSLEGGSMYEQYF. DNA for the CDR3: TGTGCCAGCAGCTTAGAGGGCGGGAGTATGTACGAGCAGTACTTC.

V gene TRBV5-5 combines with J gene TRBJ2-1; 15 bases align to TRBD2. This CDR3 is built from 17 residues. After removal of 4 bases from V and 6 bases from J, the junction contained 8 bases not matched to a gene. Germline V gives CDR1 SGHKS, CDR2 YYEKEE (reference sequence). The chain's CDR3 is CASSGQGTSGRLNEQFF. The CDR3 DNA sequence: TGTGCCAGCAGCGGGCAAGGGACTAGCGGGAGGCTCAATGAGCAGTTCTTC.

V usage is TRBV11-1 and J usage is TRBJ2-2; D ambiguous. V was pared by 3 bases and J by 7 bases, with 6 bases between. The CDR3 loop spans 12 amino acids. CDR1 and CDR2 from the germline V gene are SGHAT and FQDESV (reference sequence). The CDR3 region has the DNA TGTGCCAGCAGCTTGGGGAACGGGGAGCTGTTTTTT. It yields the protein CASSLGNGELFF.

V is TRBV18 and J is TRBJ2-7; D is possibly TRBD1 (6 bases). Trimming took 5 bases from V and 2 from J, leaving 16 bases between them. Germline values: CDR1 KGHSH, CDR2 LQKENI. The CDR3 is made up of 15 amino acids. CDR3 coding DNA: TGTGCCAGCTCATTAACAGGGCCCCATCCCTACGAGCAGTACTTC. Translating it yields CASSLTGPHPYEQYF.